Included here is one T cell receptor beta chain sequence, with context. The PCR made use of 60 Vbeta and 13 Jbeta primers. Repertoires were generated with immunoSEQ multiplex PCR, while TCRdb's copy carries only in-frame clones and drops some. The sample carries 150,000 or so clones, 70% recorded once. This sample is drawn from a study of cytomegalovirus exposure and HLA in healthy donors. The ends lost 6 bases at V and 4 bases at J; junction bases unmatched: 2. The CDR3 loop spans 12 amino acids. CDR1 SQVTM and CDR2 ANQGSEA come from the germline V gene. The chain has TRBV29-1 and TRBJ2-5; 10 bases match TRBD1. Sequencing input: PBMCs. The receptor comes from a young man in good health and CMV-seropositive. CDR3 in DNA: TGCAGCGTGGGACAGGGGTTAGAGACCCAGTACTTC. As protein: CSVGQGLETQYF.